A selection of T cell receptor beta chains follows, all from one sample in a study of T cells after yellow fever vaccination. TCRdb re-called the 5' RACE reads through MiXCR, storing one row per CDR3 protein. The sample carries approximately 300,000 distinct CDR3 sequences, roughly 7% recorded once. The specimen was PBMCs, collected roughly seven weeks after the first yellow fever vaccination. These receptors were taken from a young man who received the YFV17D yellow fever vaccine. CDR3s leave out the opening cysteine and the closing phenylalanine or tryptophan. The D gene is left open where the match is weak. The size of a clone is reported for some rows only, either as once, few or many, or as a class for expanded clones.

>TRBV28|many|-
ASSLGDPDTQY
>TRBV21-1|few|-
ASKRLVSYNEQF
>TRBV4-1|many|-
ASSQDPTGNTEAF
>TRBV10-3|-|TRBD1
AISKLGQGGNSYEQY
>TRBV19|few|TRBD2
ASTPWSGGAYNEQF
>TRBV19|few|-
ASSIGDSDTQY
>TRBV4-3|few|TRBD1
ASSLQGAGTGELF
>TRBV27|once|-
ASRPGSLTDTQY
>TRBV4-3|few|-
ASSGGRHSTDTQY
>TRBV20-1|-|-
SASRYTSTDTQY
>TRBV27|few|-
ASSPVGLSNQPQH
>TRBV7-9|-|TRBD2
ASSEIAGVTDTQY
>TRBV5-1|many|-
ASSLDGEPAGQPQH
>TRBV12-3/TRBV12-4|few|-
ASSPGTLSRAGVLF
>TRBV7-9|-|-
ASSKLESEPRGGYT
>TRBV19|-|TRBD2
ASSMALAAAGELF
>TRBV7-6|-|-
ASSLAPSTNEKLF
>TRBV5-4|-|-
ASSLDRGRNTGELF
>TRBV27|many|TRBD2
ASSLSRAGGRLYNEQF
>TRBV6-5|few|-
ASSLEGGRLHNEQF
>TRBV5-1|few|TRBD1
ASSLSGTGISPLH
>TRBV20-1|few|-
SARTSSHNEQF
>TRBV15|-|-
ATSRGQAEGYT
>TRBV5-1|few|TRBD2
ASSLLAGTEETQY